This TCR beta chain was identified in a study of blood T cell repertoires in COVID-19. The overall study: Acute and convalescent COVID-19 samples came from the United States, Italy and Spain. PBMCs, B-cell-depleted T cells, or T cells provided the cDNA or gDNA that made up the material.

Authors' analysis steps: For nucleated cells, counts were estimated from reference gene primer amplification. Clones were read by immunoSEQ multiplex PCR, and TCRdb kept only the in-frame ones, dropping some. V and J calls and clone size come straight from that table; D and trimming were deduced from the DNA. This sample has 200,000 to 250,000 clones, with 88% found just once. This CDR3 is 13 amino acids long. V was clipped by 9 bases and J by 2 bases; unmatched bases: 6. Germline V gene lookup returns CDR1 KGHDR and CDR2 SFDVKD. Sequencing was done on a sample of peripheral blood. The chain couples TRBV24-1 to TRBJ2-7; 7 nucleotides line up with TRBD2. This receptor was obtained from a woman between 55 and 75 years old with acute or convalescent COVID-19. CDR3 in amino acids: CATQTSTAYEQYF. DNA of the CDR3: TGTGCCACCCAGACTAGCACAGCCTACGAGCAGTACTTC.